Presented here are 9 T cell receptor beta chains from one specimen sequenced in a study of cytomegalovirus exposure and HLA in healthy donors. Primers included in the PCR were 60 Vbeta and 13 Jbeta primers. Using immunoSEQ multiplex PCR, the repertoire was profiled, and TCRdb retains in-frame clones only, with some absent. In the table there are about 140,000 clones, about 80% of which are singletons. Sequencing was done on a sample of PBMCs. These receptors were collected from a male donor in good health and CMV-seropositive.

The rearrangement links TRBV10-3 to TRBJ1-1; no clear D. The CDR3 is 15 amino acids. The V gene lost 0 bases and the J gene lost 2 bases, with 10 bases spanning the gap. The germline gives CDR1 ENHRY, CDR2 SYGVKD. The CDR3 region has the DNA TGTGCCATCAGTGAGTCTGGCGGTGATAACACTGAAGCTTTCTTT. It codes for CAISESGGDNTEAFF.

This sequence joins TRBV12-2 and TRBJ2-7; the table assigns TRBD2, which was not confirmed against the DNA. TRBV12-2 is designated a pseudogene. CDR3 length: 20 amino acids. The CDR3 is CASRLVDRGRAGTGAYEQYF. DNA for the CDR3: TGTGCAAGTCGCTTAGTTGATCGCGGGAGGGCCGGGACGGGAGCCTACGAGCAGTACTTC.

CDR3 DNA: TGTGCCAGCAGTTTATCTATGGGTCCCCAGTTAGCTTACTACGAGCAGTACTTC. Translating it yields CASSLSMGPQLAYYEQYF. The chain has TRBV27 and TRBJ2-7; D remains ambiguous. The germline V gene has CDR1 MNHEY and CDR2 SMNVEV (reference sequence). The CDR3 contains 18 residues. V was trimmed by 0 bases and J by 3 bases, leaving 21 bases between them.

The V call is TRBV5-5, the J call TRBJ2-4; TRBD2 aligns across 8 bases. V was pared by 5 bases and J by 6 bases, with 10 bases of the junction left unmatched. This CDR3 has 15 residues. Per germline, CDR1 SGHKS and CDR2 YYEKEE (reference sequence). DNA of the CDR3: TGTGCCAGCAGGACCCCGGGGGGGGGAAGAAACATTCAGTACTTC. Protein sequence: CASRTPGGGRNIQYF.

The rearrangement uses TRBV7-3 and TRBJ2-2; D might be TRBD2 (5 bases). Between the trimmed V and J ends, which lost 5 bases and 8 bases, there was a span of 9 bases. Germline CDR1 is SGHTA and CDR2 is FQGTGA. This CDR3 comprises 12 residues. CDR3 bases: TGTGCCAGCAGCCCCGGGGAGGGGGAGCTGTTTTTT. It yields the protein CASSPGEGELFF.

CDR3 loop: CASSVVAAGAVGGELFF. The CDR3 bases are TGTGCCAGCAGCGTAGTAGCAGCGGGAGCTGTCGGCGGGGAGCTGTTTTTT. V usage is TRBV9 and J usage is TRBJ2-2, with 8 bases aligning to TRBD2. Germline-derived CDR1 and CDR2 are SGDLS and YYNGEE. With V trimmed by 0 bases and J by 7 bases, 11 bases remained unmatched. This CDR3 has 17 amino acids.

The chain recombines TRBV6-5 with TRBJ1-4; TRBD1 is a possible D gene (6 bases). The CDR3 extends over 15 amino acids. V was cut by 5 bases and J by 3 bases, with 13 bases left in between. Germline lookup yields CDR1 MNHEY and CDR2 SVGAGI. This chain's CDR3 is CASSRLGGPNEKLFF. The CDR3 region has the DNA TGTGCCAGCAGTCGCCTGGGGGGGCCTAATGAAAAACTGTTTTTT.

The V gene is TRBV6-5, the J gene TRBJ2-1; D not resolved. CDR3 length: 11 residues. Trimming shortened V by 8 bases and J by 4 bases, and 6 bases separated the two germline ends. Germline-derived CDR1 and CDR2 are MNHEY and SVGAGI. The CDR3 bases are TGTGCCAGCCGGGTTTACAATGAGCAGTTCTTC. It yields the protein CASRVYNEQFF.

V usage is TRBV7-9 and J usage is TRBJ2-7; D perhaps matches TRBD1 (5 bases). Looked up from germline, CDR1 is SEHNR and CDR2 is FQNEAQ (reference sequence). Deletions cut 5 bases from V and 5 bases from J, with 16 bases between. The length of the CDR3 is 14 residues. The CDR3 DNA sequence: TGTGCCAGCAGCCCCAGGGTCGGTTCCCACGAGCAGTACTTC. It encodes CASSPRVGSHEQYF.